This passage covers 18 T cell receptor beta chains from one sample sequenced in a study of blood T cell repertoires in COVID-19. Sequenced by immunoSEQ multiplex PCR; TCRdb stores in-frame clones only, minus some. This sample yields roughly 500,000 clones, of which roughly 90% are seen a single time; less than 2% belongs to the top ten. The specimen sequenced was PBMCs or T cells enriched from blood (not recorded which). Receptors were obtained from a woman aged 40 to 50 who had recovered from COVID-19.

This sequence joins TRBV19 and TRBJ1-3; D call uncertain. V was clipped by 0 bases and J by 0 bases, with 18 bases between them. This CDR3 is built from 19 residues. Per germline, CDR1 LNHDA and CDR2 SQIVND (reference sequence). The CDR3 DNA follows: TGTGCCAGTAGTATAGATCGGAGCTCCTTGACGAGCTCTGGAAACACCATATATTTT. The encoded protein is CASSIDRSSLTSSGNTIYF.

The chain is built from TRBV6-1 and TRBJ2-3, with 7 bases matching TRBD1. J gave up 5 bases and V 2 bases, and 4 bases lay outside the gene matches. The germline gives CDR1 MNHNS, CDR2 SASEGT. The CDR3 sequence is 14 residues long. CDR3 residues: CASSEFAGGDTQYF. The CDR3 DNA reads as TGTGCCAGCAGTGAATTCGCAGGGGGAGATACGCAGTATTTT.

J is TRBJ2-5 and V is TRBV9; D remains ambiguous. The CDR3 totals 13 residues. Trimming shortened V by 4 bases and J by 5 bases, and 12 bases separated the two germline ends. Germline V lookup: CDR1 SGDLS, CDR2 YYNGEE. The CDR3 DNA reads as TGTGCCAGCAGCTCTCAGACACGGGAGACCCAGTACTTC. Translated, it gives CASSSQTRETQYF.

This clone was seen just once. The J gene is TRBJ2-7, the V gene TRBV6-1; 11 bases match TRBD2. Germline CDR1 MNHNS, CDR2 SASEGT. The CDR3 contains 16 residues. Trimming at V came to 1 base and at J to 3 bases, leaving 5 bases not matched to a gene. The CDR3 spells CASSEDGTSGSYEQYF. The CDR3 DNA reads TGTGCCAGCAGTGAAGATGGAACTAGCGGGAGCTACGAGCAGTACTTC.

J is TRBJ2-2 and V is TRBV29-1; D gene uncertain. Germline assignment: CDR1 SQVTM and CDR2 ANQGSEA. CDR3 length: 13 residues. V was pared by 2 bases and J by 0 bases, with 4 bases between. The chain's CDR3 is CSVEQTNTGELFF. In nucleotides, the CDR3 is TGCAGCGTTGAACAGACGAACACCGGGGAGCTGTTTTTT.

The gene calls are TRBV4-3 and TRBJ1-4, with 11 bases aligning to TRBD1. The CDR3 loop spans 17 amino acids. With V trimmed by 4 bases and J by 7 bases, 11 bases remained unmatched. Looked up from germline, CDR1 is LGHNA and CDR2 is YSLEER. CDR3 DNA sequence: TGCGCCAGCAGCCCCTCTGGGGTAGGGACAGGGGGTGAAAAACTGTTTTTT. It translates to CASSPSGVGTGGEKLFF.

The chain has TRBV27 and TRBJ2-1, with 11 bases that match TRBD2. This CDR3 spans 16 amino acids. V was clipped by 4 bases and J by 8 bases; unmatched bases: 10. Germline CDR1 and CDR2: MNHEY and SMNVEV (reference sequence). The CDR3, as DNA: TGTGCCAGCAGTTACCTAACTAGCGGGAGAGGATATGAGCAGTTCTTC. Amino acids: CASSYLTSGRGYEQFF.

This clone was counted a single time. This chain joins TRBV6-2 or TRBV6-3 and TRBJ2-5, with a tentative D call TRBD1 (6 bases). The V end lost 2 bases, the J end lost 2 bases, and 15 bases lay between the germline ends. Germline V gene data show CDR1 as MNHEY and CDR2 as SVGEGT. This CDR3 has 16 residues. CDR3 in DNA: TGTGCCAGCAGTTACCGAGCACGACAGGAGCAAGAGACCCAGTACTTC. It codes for CASSYRARQEQETQYF.

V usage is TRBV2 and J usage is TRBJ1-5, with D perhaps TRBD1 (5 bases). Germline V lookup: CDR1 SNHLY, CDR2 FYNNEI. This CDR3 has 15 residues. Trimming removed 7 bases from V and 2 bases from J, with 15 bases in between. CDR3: CASTPWGEGNQPQHF. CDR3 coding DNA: TGTGCCAGCACCCCTTGGGGGGAAGGCAATCAGCCCCAGCATTTT.

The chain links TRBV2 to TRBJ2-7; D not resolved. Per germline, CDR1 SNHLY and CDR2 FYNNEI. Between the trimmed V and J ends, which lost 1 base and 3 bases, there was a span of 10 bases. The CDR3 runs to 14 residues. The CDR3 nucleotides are TGTGCCAGCAGTGAAGGCCAGGTCTACTACGAGCAGTACTTC. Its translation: CASSEGQVYYEQYF.

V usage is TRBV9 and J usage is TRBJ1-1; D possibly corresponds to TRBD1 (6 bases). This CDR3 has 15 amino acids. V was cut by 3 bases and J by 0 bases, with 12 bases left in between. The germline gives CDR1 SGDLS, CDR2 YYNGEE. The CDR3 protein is CASSASGDMNTEAFF. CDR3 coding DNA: TGTGCCAGCAGCGCATCCGGGGACATGAACACTGAAGCTTTCTTT.

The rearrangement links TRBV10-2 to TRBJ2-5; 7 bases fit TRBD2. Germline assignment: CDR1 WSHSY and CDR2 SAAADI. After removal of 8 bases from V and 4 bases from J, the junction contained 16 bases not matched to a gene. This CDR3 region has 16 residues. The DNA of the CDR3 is TGCGCCAGCGGCCCCGAGAGGGAGGGCACGATAGAGACCCAGTACTTC. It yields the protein CASGPEREGTIETQYF.

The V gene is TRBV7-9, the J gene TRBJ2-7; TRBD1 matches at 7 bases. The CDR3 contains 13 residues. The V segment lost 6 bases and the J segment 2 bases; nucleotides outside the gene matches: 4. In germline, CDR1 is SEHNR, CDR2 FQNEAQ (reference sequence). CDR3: CASRRDRAYEQYF. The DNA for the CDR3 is TGTGCCAGCAGAAGGGACAGAGCCTACGAGCAGTACTTC. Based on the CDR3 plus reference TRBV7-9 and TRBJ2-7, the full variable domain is DTGVSQNPRHKITKRGQNVTFRCDPISEHNRLYWYRQTLGQGPEFLTYFQNEAQLEKSRLLSDRFSAERPKGSFSTLEIQRTEQGDSAMYLCASRRDRAYEQYFGPGTRLTVT.

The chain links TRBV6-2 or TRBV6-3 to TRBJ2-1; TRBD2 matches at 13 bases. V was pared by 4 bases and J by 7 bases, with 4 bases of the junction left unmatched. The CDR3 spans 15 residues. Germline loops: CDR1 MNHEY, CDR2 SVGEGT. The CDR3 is CASSSGTSGKNEQFF. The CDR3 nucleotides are TGTGCCAGCAGTTCCGGGACTAGCGGGAAAAATGAGCAGTTCTTC.

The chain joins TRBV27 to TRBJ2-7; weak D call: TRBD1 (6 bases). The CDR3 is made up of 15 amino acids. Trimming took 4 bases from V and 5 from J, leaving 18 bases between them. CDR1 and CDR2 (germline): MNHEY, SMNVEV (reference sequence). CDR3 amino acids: CASSSQQGLVHEQYF. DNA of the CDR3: TGTGCCAGCAGTTCCCAACAGGGTCTGGTACACGAGCAGTACTTC.

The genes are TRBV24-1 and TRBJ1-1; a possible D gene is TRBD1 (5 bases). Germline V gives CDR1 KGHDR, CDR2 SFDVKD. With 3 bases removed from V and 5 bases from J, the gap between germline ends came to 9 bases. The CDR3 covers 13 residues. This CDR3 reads CATSDGKGTEAFF. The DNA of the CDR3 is TGTGCCACCAGTGATGGGAAGGGGACTGAAGCTTTCTTT.

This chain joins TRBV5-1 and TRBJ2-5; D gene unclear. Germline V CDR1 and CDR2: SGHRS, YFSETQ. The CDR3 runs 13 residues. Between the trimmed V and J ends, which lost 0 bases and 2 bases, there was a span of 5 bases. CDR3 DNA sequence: TGCGCCAGCAGCTTGGGGCCTCAAGAGACCCAGTACTTC. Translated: CASSLGPQETQYF.

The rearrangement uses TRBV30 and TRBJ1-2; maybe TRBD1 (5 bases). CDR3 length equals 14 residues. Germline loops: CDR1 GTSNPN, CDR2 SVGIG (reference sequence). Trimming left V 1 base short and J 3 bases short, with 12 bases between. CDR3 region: CAWSAKGRDYGYTF. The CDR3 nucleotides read TGTGCCTGGAGTGCGAAGGGCAGGGACTATGGCTACACCTTC.